This T cell receptor beta chain was retrieved from a study of blood T cell repertoires in COVID-19. For the study at large: COVID-19 samples collected from the United States, Italy and Spain covered acute and convalescent phases. PBMCs, B-cell-depleted T cells, or T cells provided the cDNA or gDNA that made up the material.

Under the authors' procedure: Using reference gene primer amplification, nucleated cell counts were estimated. This table comes from immunoSEQ multiplex PCR, and its TCRdb copy is limited to in-frame clones, with some not included. Clone size and the V and J calls come from that table; the DNA yielded D and trimming. The sample records some 230,000 clones, around 83% being singletons. Germline V gene lookup returns CDR1 LNHDA and CDR2 SQIVND (reference sequence). CDR3 length: 15 amino acids. The V gene lost 2 bases and the J gene lost 0 bases, with 8 bases spanning the gap. Those enrolled in Seattle joined during active infection and were followed longitudinally afterward.

Sequenced: peripheral blood. This chain links TRBV19 with TRBJ1-5; D remains ambiguous. The source of this sequence is a woman older than 75 with COVID-19, enrolled during active disease. CDR3 sequence reads: CASSITVHSNQPQHF. The CDR3 DNA follows: TGTGCCAGTAGTATAACAGTTCATAGCAATCAGCCCCAGCATTTT. The entire variable domain, with the rest obtained from reference TRBV19 and TRBJ1-5, is as follows: DGGITQSPKYLFRKEGQNVTLSCEQNLNHDAMYWYRQDPGQGLRLIYYSQIVNDFQKGDIAEGYSVSREKKESFPLTVTSAQKNPTAFYLCASSITVHSNQPQHFGDGTRLSIL.